A selection of T cell receptor beta chains follows, all from one sample in a study of shared clonotypes between healthy human individuals. The protocol was immunoSEQ multiplex PCR, while the TCRdb copy is restricted to in-frame clones and leaves out a portion. The sample has 700,000 or so clones, around 72% seen once. The material sequenced was memory CD4+ T cells sorted from blood. These receptors originate from a woman in her twenties or thirties in good health. Both conserved end residues are part of each CDR3. The D gene is left open where the match is weak. Clone size, where shown, is once, few, many, or a class for clones that have expanded.

J gene: TRBJ2-5; D gene: TRBD2; V gene: TRBV9; clone size: NA; CDR3 protein: CASSWGGTQETQYF; CDR3 DNA: TGTGCCAGCAGTTGGGGAGGGACCCAAGAGACCCAGTACTTC
J gene: TRBJ1-1; D gene: NA; V gene: TRBV5-1; clone size: NA; CDR3 protein: CASTPRDGQNTEAFF; CDR3 DNA: TGCGCCAGCACGCCTCGCGACGGACAGAACACTGAAGCTTTCTTT
J gene: TRBJ1-1; D gene: NA; V gene: TRBV6-1; clone size: few; CDR3 protein: CASTKRENTEAFF; CDR3 DNA: TGTGCCAGCACCAAACGGGAGAACACTGAAGCTTTCTTT
J gene: TRBJ2-3; D gene: TRBD2; V gene: TRBV7-2; clone size: few; CDR3 protein: CASSSSRLAGSTDTQYF; CDR3 DNA: TGTGCCAGCAGCTCCTCCAGACTAGCGGGAAGTACAGATACGCAGTATTTT
J gene: TRBJ2-5; D gene: NA; V gene: TRBV6-6; clone size: NA; CDR3 protein: CASSYLANQETQYF; CDR3 DNA: TGTGCCAGCAGTTACCTTGCGAACCAAGAGACCCAGTACTTC
J gene: TRBJ2-1; D gene: TRBD2; V gene: TRBV7-3; clone size: NA; CDR3 protein: CASSKLGSGRRGEQFF; CDR3 DNA: TGTGCCAGCAGCAAGCTGGGTAGCGGGAGACGTGGTGAGCAGTTCTTC
J gene: TRBJ1-5; D gene: NA; V gene: TRBV28; clone size: NA; CDR3 protein: CASSSWRGGPDSNQPQHF; CDR3 DNA: TGTGCCAGCAGCTCTTGGCGAGGGGGGCCGGATAGCAATCAGCCCCAGCATTTT
J gene: TRBJ2-1; D gene: TRBD2; V gene: TRBV5-1; clone size: NA; CDR3 protein: CASSFGAGEGYNEQFF; CDR3 DNA: TGCGCCAGCAGCTTTGGGGCGGGAGAGGGCTACAATGAGCAGTTCTTC
J gene: TRBJ2-7; D gene: NA; V gene: TRBV7-6; clone size: NA; CDR3 protein: CASSLDSDRQQYF; CDR3 DNA: TGTGCCAGCAGCTTAGACTCGGACAGACAGCAGTACTTC
J gene: TRBJ2-3; D gene: NA; V gene: TRBV18; clone size: NA; CDR3 protein: CASSLYSDTQYF; CDR3 DNA: TGTGCCAGCTCACTATACTCAGATACGCAGTATTTT
J gene: TRBJ2-7; D gene: TRBD1; V gene: TRBV7-8; clone size: NA; CDR3 protein: CASSLGTGGSEQYF; CDR3 DNA: TGTGCCAGCAGCCTAGGGACAGGGGGCAGCGAGCAGTACTTC
J gene: TRBJ1-4; D gene: NA; V gene: TRBV6-6; clone size: NA; CDR3 protein: CASSYSGWGSEKLFF; CDR3 DNA: TGTGCCAGCAGTTACTCTGGGTGGGGGAGTGAAAAACTGTTTTTT
J gene: TRBJ2-2; D gene: TRBD2; V gene: TRBV7-2; clone size: NA; CDR3 protein: CASSTIAGVSGELFF; CDR3 DNA: TGTGCCAGCAGCACGATAGCGGGAGTCAGCGGGGAGCTGTTTTTT
J gene: TRBJ2-7; D gene: NA; V gene: TRBV18; clone size: NA; CDR3 protein: CASSPRDNKYEQYF; CDR3 DNA: TGTGCCAGCTCACCAAGAGACAACAAATACGAGCAGTACTTC
J gene: TRBJ1-5; D gene: NA; V gene: TRBV28; clone size: NA; CDR3 protein: CASSGGTDPSAQHF; CDR3 DNA: TGTGCCAGCAGTGGGGGGACGGATCCTTCAGCCCAGCATTTT
J gene: TRBJ2-3; D gene: NA; V gene: TRBV5-1; clone size: NA; CDR3 protein: CASSLVLAGGPDTQYF; CDR3 DNA: TGCGCCAGCAGCTTGGTTTTAGCTGGGGGCCCAGATACGCAGTATTTT
J gene: TRBJ2-5; D gene: NA; V gene: TRBV9; clone size: once; CDR3 protein: CASGGTGVTQYF; CDR3 DNA: TGTGCCAGCGGGGGTACCGGGGTGACCCAGTACTTC
J gene: TRBJ2-3; D gene: NA; V gene: TRBV6-6; clone size: NA; CDR3 protein: CASSYYVVDSTDTQYF; CDR3 DNA: TGTGCCAGCAGTTACTACGTCGTAGATAGCACAGATACGCAGTATTTT
J gene: TRBJ2-3; D gene: TRBD1; V gene: TRBV19; clone size: NA; CDR3 protein: CASSTGTVGTDTQYF; CDR3 DNA: TGTGCCAGTAGTACCGGGACAGTTGGCACAGATACGCAGTATTTT
J gene: TRBJ2-6; D gene: TRBD1; V gene: TRBV6-4; clone size: few; CDR3 protein: CASSETGTTGANVLTF; CDR3 DNA: TGTGCCAGCAGTGAGACAGGGACCACTGGGGCCAACGTCCTGACTTTC
J gene: TRBJ2-7; D gene: TRBD1; V gene: TRBV2; clone size: few; CDR3 protein: CASSGGQGVNEQYF; CDR3 DNA: TGTGCCAGCAGTGGAGGACAGGGGGTGAACGAGCAGTACTTC
J gene: TRBJ1-1; D gene: NA; V gene: TRBV6-1; clone size: once; CDR3 protein: CASSFGRVMNTEAFF; CDR3 DNA: TGTGCCAGCAGTTTCGGTAGAGTCATGAACACTGAAGCTTTCTTT
J gene: TRBJ2-7; D gene: TRBD2; V gene: TRBV4-1; clone size: NA; CDR3 protein: CASSRSPLPSGRPHEQYF; CDR3 DNA: TGCGCCAGCAGCCGAAGTCCCCTCCCTAGCGGGAGGCCCCACGAGCAGTACTTC
J gene: TRBJ2-5; D gene: NA; V gene: TRBV2; clone size: NA; CDR3 protein: CASKGTEQETQYF; CDR3 DNA: TGTGCCAGCAAAGGGACTGAACAAGAGACCCAGTACTTC
J gene: TRBJ2-2; D gene: TRBD1; V gene: TRBV6-5; clone size: NA; CDR3 protein: CASLGQGVGELFF; CDR3 DNA: TGTGCCAGCTTAGGACAGGGGGTCGGGGAGCTGTTTTTT
J gene: TRBJ2-7; D gene: NA; V gene: TRBV5-1; clone size: few; CDR3 protein: CASSLAGGWSEAYEQYF; CDR3 DNA: TGCGCCAGCAGCCTGGCCGGTGGGTGGTCCGAAGCCTACGAGCAGTACTTC
J gene: TRBJ2-3; D gene: TRBD2; V gene: TRBV6-6; clone size: NA; CDR3 protein: CASSYGSGAHDTQYF; CDR3 DNA: TGTGCCAGCAGTTACGGTAGCGGGGCGCACGATACGCAGTATTTT
J gene: TRBJ2-7; D gene: TRBD1; V gene: TRBV7-3; clone size: NA; CDR3 protein: CASSLQGQAYEQYF; CDR3 DNA: TGTGCCAGCAGCTTACAGGGACAGGCCTACGAGCAGTACTTC
J gene: TRBJ1-1; D gene: NA; V gene: TRBV19; clone size: NA; CDR3 protein: CASSMGVGLRNTEAFF; CDR3 DNA: TGTGCCAGTAGTATGGGTGTTGGATTGAGGAACACTGAAGCTTTCTTT
J gene: TRBJ1-2; D gene: NA; V gene: TRBV29-1; clone size: NA; CDR3 protein: CSVDIDYGYTF; CDR3 DNA: TGCAGCGTTGATATCGACTATGGCTACACCTTC
J gene: TRBJ2-2; D gene: NA; V gene: TRBV5-8; clone size: NA; CDR3 protein: CASSLDAVGGGELFF; CDR3 DNA: TGTGCCAGCAGCTTGGATGCGGTCGGGGGCGGGGAGCTGTTTTTT
J gene: TRBJ1-1; D gene: NA; V gene: TRBV9; clone size: NA; CDR3 protein: CASSVAGLWQPPTEAFF; CDR3 DNA: TGTGCCAGCAGCGTAGCTGGCCTGTGGCAGCCCCCCACTGAAGCTTTCTTT
J gene: TRBJ1-2; D gene: NA; V gene: TRBV6-5; clone size: NA; CDR3 protein: CASRRTEGNYGYTF; CDR3 DNA: TGTGCCAGCAGAAGGACGGAGGGAAACTATGGCTACACCTTC
J gene: TRBJ1-1; D gene: NA; V gene: TRBV30; clone size: NA; CDR3 protein: CAWRWGTEAFF; CDR3 DNA: TGTGCCTGGAGGTGGGGCACTGAAGCTTTCTTT
J gene: TRBJ2-7; D gene: NA; V gene: TRBV19; clone size: NA; CDR3 protein: CASSLAAHRSYEQYF; CDR3 DNA: TGTGCCAGTAGTTTGGCGGCCCACCGATCCTACGAGCAGTACTTC